Given below is one T cell receptor beta chain in context. This sample is drawn from a study of control samples from healthy donors and cancer patients. CDR1 and CDR2 from the germline V gene are GTSNPN and SVGIG (reference sequence). CDR3 length: 14 amino acids. Trimming pared 1 base from V and 4 bases from J, leaving 10 bases between. This table comes from immunoSEQ multiplex PCR, and its TCRdb copy is limited to in-frame clones, with some not included. Here the sample spans about 100,000 clones, roughly 92% being singletons. The chain joins TRBV30 to TRBJ2-2, with D possibly matching TRBD1 (5 bases). The source material was blood. The TCR was taken from a human donor in good health. The donor label of this sample is uncertain. In DNA, the CDR3 is TGTGCCTGGAGTGGTGGTGGGGCCACCGGGGAGCTGTTTTTT. Its protein is CAWSGGGATGELFF. The full variable domain, in which reference TRBV30 and TRBJ2-2 provide the parts outside the CDR3, is SQTIHQWPATLVQPVGSPLSLECTVEGTSNPNLYWYRQAAGRGLQLLFYSVGIGQISSEVPQNLSASRPQDRQFILSSKKLLLSDSGFYLCAWSGGGATGELFFGEGSRLTVL.